The next 10 T cell receptor beta chains were all read from a single sample in a study of shared clonotypes between healthy human individuals. Some clones are missing from TCRdb's copy, which holds only in-frame ones; the method was immunoSEQ multiplex PCR. The sample records approximately 2,200,000 clones, 85% to 95% being singletons. Naive CD8 cells lacked CD45RO and underwent positive selection for CCR7, leaving out terminally differentiated effector memory CD45RA+ cells. The material sequenced was naive CD8+ T cells from PBMCs. All receptors come from a man between 18 and 29 years old in good health. Some clones in this sample may be carry-over from other donors' samples.

This clone appeared a few times. The V gene is TRBV5-1, the J gene TRBJ1-1, with D unclear. The CDR3 is 14 amino acids. The V end lost 5 bases, the J end lost 3 bases, and 14 bases lay between the germline ends. Germline V gives CDR1 SGHRS, CDR2 YFSETQ. In DNA form, the CDR3 reads TGCGCCAGCAGTCCTCCCCTCCAGGACACTGAAGCTTTCTTT. Its protein product is CASSPPLQDTEAFF. Drawing the rest from reference TRBV5-1 and TRBJ1-1, the complete variable domain is KAGVTQTPRYLIKTRGQQVTLSCSPISGHRSVSWYQQTPGQGLQFLFEYFSETQRNKGNFPGRFSGRQFSNSRSEMNVSTLELGDSALYLCASSPPLQDTEAFFGQGTRLTVV.

The chain joins TRBV7-6 to TRBJ2-3; TRBD2 matches at 11 bases. Losses at the gene ends were 2 bases for V and 0 bases for J; bases not matched to a gene: 10. The CDR3 runs 19 residues. Germline V CDR1 and CDR2: SGHVS, FNYEAQ. CDR3 region: CASSLTGTSGRSSTDTQYF. CDR3 DNA: TGTGCCAGCAGCTTAACCGGGACTAGCGGAAGATCTAGCACAGATACGCAGTATTTT.

This rearrangement joins TRBV6-5 to TRBJ1-1, with 7 bases that match TRBD1. CDR1 MNHEY and CDR2 SVGAGI come from the germline V gene. Trimming at V came to 7 bases and at J to 4 bases, leaving 12 bases not matched to a gene. The CDR3 runs 15 residues. The CDR3, as DNA: TGTGCCAGCATGTCCAGGGGGGGGGCAAGCACTGAAGCTTTCTTT. It yields the protein CASMSRGGASTEAFF.

The chain carries TRBV28 and TRBJ2-5, with D maybe TRBD1 (5 bases). Trimming shortened V by 6 bases and J by 2 bases, and 13 bases separated the two germline ends. Per the germline V gene, CDR1 is MDHEN and CDR2 is SYDVKM. The CDR3 runs to 14 residues. The CDR3 DNA reads as TGTGCCAGCAGGGGCAGGGAATTTCAAGAGACCCAGTACTTC. As protein: CASRGREFQETQYF.

The chain couples TRBV10-3 to TRBJ2-5; 8 nucleotides match TRBD1. With V trimmed by 6 bases and J by 4 bases, 4 bases remained unmatched. Germline values: CDR1 ENHRY, CDR2 SYGVKD. The CDR3 is 13 residues long. CDR3: CAIRDRGGETQYF. The CDR3 DNA follows: TGTGCCATCAGAGACAGGGGAGGAGAGACCCAGTACTTC.

The chain employs TRBV7-8 and TRBJ2-2; D may be TRBD1 (6 bases). CDR1 SGHVS and CDR2 FQNEAQ come from the germline V gene. The V end was cut by 5 bases, the J end by 4 bases, with 14 bases between. The CDR3 is made up of 15 amino acids. The chain's CDR3 is CASSVDRRSTGELFF. The CDR3 DNA follows: TGTGCCAGCAGCGTAGACAGGCGGAGCACCGGGGAGCTGTTTTTT.

The J gene is TRBJ2-2, the V gene TRBV21-1; the D segment call TRBD1 is taken from the table without a DNA check. TRBV21-1 is a listed pseudogene. The CDR3 length is 15 residues. The chain's CDR3 is CASFRPGPSTGELFF. The CDR3 nucleotides are TGTGCCAGCTTCCGTCCAGGGCCTTCCACCGGGGAGCTGTTTTTT.

A few counts support this clone. The CDR3 DNA sequence: TGTGCCAGCAGGGAGAGGGGCAATCAGCCCCAGCATTTT. Amino acid sequence: CASRERGNQPQHF. V and J are TRBV28 and TRBJ1-5; D uncertain. The CDR3 length is 13 residues. Germline CDR1 and CDR2: MDHEN and SYDVKM. V was cut by 6 bases and J by 2 bases, with 8 bases left in between.

The gene calls are TRBV15 and TRBJ2-3; TRBD2 aligns across 10 bases. V was clipped by 8 bases and J by 5 bases; unmatched bases: 13. CDR1 is LNHNV, CDR2 YYDKDF, per germline (reference sequence). The CDR3 has 16 amino acids. CDR3 nucleotide sequence: TGTGCCACCGGAGTTGCGACTAGCGGGTTGATAGATACGCAGTATTTT. It encodes CATGVATSGLIDTQYF.

V is TRBV4-1 and J is TRBJ2-7; D possibly corresponds to TRBD2 (6 bases). The CDR3 runs 15 residues. Germline V lookup: CDR1 MGHRA, CDR2 YSYEKL. V was clipped by 3 bases and J by 5 bases, with 17 bases between them. This CDR3 is CASSHSPGDANEQYF. As DNA, the CDR3 is TGCGCCAGCAGCCACTCTCCGGGGGATGCGAACGAGCAGTACTTC.